Below are 22 T cell receptor beta chains sequenced from a single sample in a study of OX40 agonist ivuxolimab in advanced cancers. Profiling relied on immunoSEQ multiplex PCR, and the TCRdb table lists in-frame clones only, not all of them. The table shows under 90,000 clones, with around 92% occurring only once. The starting material was CD4+ or CD8+ T cells sorted from blood, obtained in a trial of the OX40 agonist ivuxolimab. The receptors were sampled from an adult with an advanced solid tumor such as melanoma, head and neck, liver or kidney cancer.

The V and J genes are TRBV2 and TRBJ1-2; TRBD1 aligns across 7 bases. After removal of 5 bases from V and 3 bases from J, the junction contained 6 bases not matched to a gene. CDR1 SNHLY and CDR2 FYNNEI come from the germline V gene. This CDR3 comprises 14 residues. CDR3 sequence (DNA): TGTGCCAGCAGTCCGACAGGGTTTGACTATGGCTACACCTTC. This translates into CASSPTGFDYGYTF. The full variable domain, in which reference TRBV2 and TRBJ1-2 provide the parts outside the CDR3, is EPEVTQTPSHQVTQMGQEVILRCVPISNHLYFYWYRQILGQKVEFLVSFYNNEISEKSEIFDDQFSVERPDGSNFTLKIRSTKLEDSAMYFCASSPTGFDYGYTFGSGTRLTVV.

The V gene is TRBV5-1, the J gene TRBJ2-7; 7 bases fit TRBD1. The CDR3 has 14 amino acids. The trim removed 4 bases at V and 2 bases at J, leaving 6 bases unmatched. The germline gives CDR1 SGHRS, CDR2 YFSETQ. The CDR3 loop reads CASSLGQEPYEQYF. DNA for the CDR3: TGCGCCAGCAGCCTTGGACAGGAACCCTACGAGCAGTACTTC.

The V gene is TRBV15, the J gene TRBJ2-7, with D possibly TRBD2 on 6 matching bases. In germline, CDR1 is LNHNV, CDR2 YYDKDF (reference sequence). The CDR3 has 12 amino acids. The V and J ends lost 1 base and 6 bases respectively, with 7 bases between them. The CDR3 DNA sequence: TGTGCCACCAGCAGAGGGGGAGGCGAGCAGTACTTC. This gives the protein CATSRGGGEQYF.

The rearrangement uses TRBV6-1 and TRBJ1-1; D gene unclear. The germline gives CDR1 MNHNS, CDR2 SASEGT. V was trimmed by 6 bases and J by 3 bases, leaving 8 bases between them. This CDR3 comprises 12 residues. Here the CDR3 reads CASRIWDTEAFF. DNA for the CDR3: TGTGCCAGCAGAATTTGGGACACTGAAGCTTTCTTT.

This clone has a single count. The chain employs TRBV10-3 and TRBJ2-3; the match to TRBD1 covers 10 bases. J lost 7 bases, V lost 1 base, and 5 bases had no gene match. Germline V gives CDR1 ENHRY, CDR2 SYGVKD. The length of the CDR3 is 15 residues. CDR3 DNA: TGTGCCATCAGTGAGTGGACAGGGGGTAAGAATACGCAGTATTTT. It yields the protein CAISEWTGGKNTQYF.

This rearrangement joins TRBV7-8 to TRBJ1-1; TRBD1 matches at 7 bases. This CDR3 has 17 residues. Germline CDR1 is SGHVS and CDR2 is FQNEAQ. V shed 1 base and J 5 bases; nucleotides not matched to a gene: 13. CDR3 DNA sequence: TGTGCCAGCAGCTTAGAGGTATCAGGGGGTATAATGACTGAAGCTTTCTTT. Translation: CASSLEVSGGIMTEAFF.

The chain combines TRBV5-4 with TRBJ2-1; weak D call: TRBD1 (6 bases). Germline V lookup: CDR1 SGHNT, CDR2 YYREEE (reference sequence). V lost 4 bases, J lost 2 bases, and 16 bases lay in between. The CDR3 runs to 16 residues. The CDR3 protein is CASSLRTGSTYNEQFF. DNA of the CDR3: TGTGCCAGCAGCCTTCGAACAGGGAGCACCTACAATGAGCAGTTCTTC. Variable domain in full (rest from reference TRBV5-4 and TRBJ2-1): ETGVTQSPTHLIKTRGQQVTLRCSSQSGHNTVSWYQQALGQGPQFIFQYYREEENGRGNFPPRFSGLQFPNYSSELNVNALELDDSALYLCASSLRTGSTYNEQFFGPGTRLTVL.

V is TRBV29-1 and J is TRBJ2-3, with D tentatively TRBD2 (5 bases). Germline V gives CDR1 SQVTM, CDR2 ANQGSEA. The CDR3 is 11 amino acids. V was trimmed by 7 bases and J by 1 base, leaving 6 bases between them. The CDR3 spells CSGGGTDTQYF. DNA for the CDR3: TGCAGCGGGGGAGGCACAGATACGCAGTATTTT.

This clone was counted once. The chain links TRBV2 to TRBJ2-1; D not resolved. The length of the CDR3 is 13 residues. The V gene lost 7 bases and the J gene lost 4 bases, with 11 bases spanning the gap. Germline-derived CDR1 and CDR2 are SNHLY and FYNNEI. CDR3 coding DNA: TGTGCCAGCAACTCGGTTGGGTACAATGAGCAGTTCTTC. This sequence encodes CASNSVGYNEQFF.

The CDR3 loop is CASSFKWVGETQYF. The CDR3 region has the DNA TGTGCCAGCAGTTTCAAGTGGGTCGGAGAGACCCAGTACTTC. The genes are TRBV27 and TRBJ2-5; D ambiguous. Trimming removed 3 bases at V and 4 bases at J, with 12 bases between. The germline gives CDR1 MNHEY, CDR2 SMNVEV (reference sequence). The CDR3 is 14 residues long.

The rearrangement joins TRBV14 to TRBJ2-5; D is possibly TRBD1 or TRBD2 (5 bases each). Germline CDR1 and CDR2: SGHDN and FVKESK. The CDR3 consists of 15 residues. Trimming took 7 bases from V and 5 from J, leaving 20 bases between them. The CDR3 loop reads CASNQGTSLWETQYF. The CDR3 nucleotides are TGTGCCAGCAATCAAGGGACCTCGTTGTGGGAGACCCAGTACTTC.

V usage is TRBV6-5 and J usage is TRBJ1-3; TRBD1 is a possible D gene (6 bases). Trimming pared 4 bases from V and 2 bases from J, leaving 6 bases between. CDR1 and CDR2 (germline): MNHEY, SVGAGI. The CDR3 covers 13 residues. CDR3 amino acids: CASSWTAGNTIYF. CDR3 nucleotides: TGTGCCAGCAGTTGGACAGCTGGAAACACCATATATTTT.

The chain combines TRBV25-1 with TRBJ2-1, with D possibly matching TRBD2 (5 bases). The V gene lost 3 bases and the J gene lost 3 bases, with 12 bases spanning the gap. This CDR3 has 15 amino acids. From germline, CDR1 is MGHDK and CDR2 SYGVNS. The CDR3 coding sequence is TGTGCCAGCAGTGAGAGGGCCCCGGTCTACAATGAGCAGTTCTTC. Amino acid sequence: CASSERAPVYNEQFF.

V and J are TRBV6-1 and TRBJ1-6; 7 positions match TRBD1. The CDR3 totals 15 residues. V trimming: 2 bases; J trimming: 8 bases; junction bases outside the gene matches: 6. Germline lookup yields CDR1 MNHNS and CDR2 SASEGT. CDR3 coding DNA: TGTGCCAGCAGTGAATCCCGGGACAGAGATTCACCCCTCCACTTT. This codes for CASSESRDRDSPLHF.

The V and J genes are TRBV11-2 and TRBJ1-1, with D tentatively TRBD1 (5 bases). CDR1 and CDR2 (germline): SGHAT, FQNNGV. This CDR3 has 14 amino acids. V dropped 5 bases and J dropped 4 bases, with 14 bases sitting between them. The CDR3 region is CASSPTGGGTEAFF. In DNA, the CDR3 is TGTGCCAGCAGCCCGACGGGGGGAGGCACTGAAGCTTTCTTT.

About this clone itself: Other DNA sequences in this specimen translate into the identical CDR3. The chain has TRBV2 and TRBJ1-4, with 7 bases aligning to TRBD1. V gave up 7 bases and J gave up 5 bases; unmatched junction bases: 10. Germline V gives CDR1 SNHLY, CDR2 FYNNEI. The CDR3 has 15 residues. CDR3 in DNA: TGTGCCAGCAAGATCATCCGGGACAGCAATGAAAAACTGTTTTTT. It specifies CASKIIRDSNEKLFF.

The rearrangement links TRBV7-9 to TRBJ1-4; 10 positions match TRBD1. CDR1 is SEHNR and CDR2 is FQNEAQ in the germline V gene (reference sequence). This CDR3 has 16 residues. V lost 3 bases, J lost 5 bases, and 6 bases stayed unmatched. For the CDR3, the DNA is TGTGCCAGCAGCTTGGGACAGGGGTCCGGCAATGAAAAACTGTTTTTT. Translated, it gives CASSLGQGSGNEKLFF.

The chain joins TRBV4-2 to TRBJ1-1, with 7 bases matching TRBD1. CDR1 is LGHNA, CDR2 YNFKEQ, per germline. J lost 1 base, V lost 4 bases, and 6 bases had no gene match. CDR3 size: 15 residues. This CDR3 is CASSLRPGGNTEAFF. CDR3 nucleotide sequence: TGTGCCAGCAGCCTCCGTCCAGGGGGGAACACTGAAGCTTTCTTT.

V usage is TRBV28 and J usage is TRBJ2-1; D is perhaps TRBD1 (7 bases). CDR3 length: 14 amino acids. V lost 6 bases and J lost 10, with 19 bases in between. The germline gives CDR1 MDHEN, CDR2 SYDVKM. The CDR3 DNA sequence: TGTGCCAGCAGCCCATACAGGGGAGGTAGCGAGCAGTTCTTC. Protein product: CASSPYRGGSEQFF.

The chain couples TRBV19 to TRBJ2-2; 12 positions match TRBD2. CDR1 is LNHDA and CDR2 is SQIVND in the germline V gene (reference sequence). There are 19 residues in the CDR3. Trimming cost V 3 bases and J 1 base; bases outside gene matches: 9. DNA for the CDR3: TGTGCCAGTAGTATTACCCGACTAGCGGGGGACCGGAACACCGGGGAGCTGTTTTTT. This sequence encodes CASSITRLAGDRNTGELFF.

This chain links TRBV2 with TRBJ2-1; 10 nucleotides align to TRBD2. Germline loops: CDR1 SNHLY, CDR2 FYNNEI. CDR3 length: 14 residues. V lost 9 bases to trimming and J lost 4 bases; unmatched junction nucleotides: 6. CDR3 amino acids: CARIKRGGYNEQFF. The DNA of the CDR3 is TGTGCCAGAATAAAGCGGGGGGGATACAATGAGCAGTTCTTC.

This chain uses TRBV14 with TRBJ1-4; D uncertain. Germline lookup yields CDR1 SGHDN and CDR2 FVKESK. CDR3 length equals 17 residues. V dropped 0 bases and J dropped 4 bases, with 15 bases sitting between them. The CDR3 nucleotides read TGTGCCAGCAGCCAAGAAGGGAGGGCAGGCTTTAATGAAAAACTGTTTTTT. Amino acid sequence: CASSQEGRAGFNEKLFF.